These 22 T cell receptor beta chains originate from one sample sequenced in a study of PD-1 blockade in classical Hodgkin lymphoma. Using immunoSEQ multiplex PCR, the repertoire was profiled, and TCRdb retains in-frame clones only, with some absent. The sample carries some 39,000 clones, about nine tenths recorded once. All patients experienced relapse after autologous stem cell transplantation, and brentuximab vedotin exposure was variable. This specimen was peripheral blood mononuclear cells (PBMCs), taken at baseline. The receptor source for this set is a human donor with classical Hodgkin lymphoma.

J is TRBJ2-3 and V is TRBV7-6; TRBD1 agrees at 7 bases. With V trimmed by 5 bases and J by 0 bases, 5 bases remained unmatched. The germline V gene encodes CDR1 SGHVS and CDR2 FNYEAQ. The CDR3 contains 15 residues. The CDR3 nucleotides are TGTGCCAGCAGCCGCCGGGACAGTAGCACAGATACGCAGTATTTT. This gives the protein CASSRRDSSTDTQYF.

In this sample, this clone turned up a few times. The V and J genes are TRBV7-8 and TRBJ2-2; TRBD2 matches at 7 bases. CDR1 is SGHVS, CDR2 FQNEAQ, per germline. This CDR3 has 16 amino acids. Trimming took 1 base from V and 2 from J; bases not matched to a gene: 4. The CDR3 loop is CASSLVGGGNTGELFF. Here the CDR3 DNA reads TGTGCCAGCAGCTTAGTTGGCGGGGGAAACACCGGGGAGCTGTTTTTT. Drawing the rest from reference TRBV7-8 and TRBJ2-2, the complete variable domain is GAGVSQSPRYKVAKRGQDVALRCDPISGHVSLFWYQQALGQGPEFLTYFQNEAQLDKSGLPSDRFFAERPEGSVSTLKIQRTQQEDSAVYLCASSLVGGGNTGELFFGEGSRLTVL.

This chain joins TRBV6-4 and TRBJ2-1, with TRBD2 as a possible D gene (6 bases). V was trimmed by 6 bases and J by 5 bases, leaving 17 bases between them. There are 15 residues in the CDR3. Germline CDR1 MRHNA, CDR2 SNTAGT. CDR3 sequence reads: CASRETSGPNNEQFF. DNA of the CDR3: TGTGCCAGCAGGGAGACTAGTGGCCCCAACAATGAGCAGTTCTTC.

The chain links TRBV6-8 to TRBJ1-3; D is undetermined. With 4 bases removed from V and 7 bases from J, the gap between germline ends came to 17 bases. The CDR3 covers 15 residues. CDR1 and CDR2 (germline): MNHGY, SAAAGT. The CDR3 DNA follows: TGTGCCAGCAGTTTCCGTAAGGGCCCGTCGAACACCATATATTTT. Translating it yields CASSFRKGPSNTIYF.

The gene calls are TRBV5-6 and TRBJ1-2; D possibly corresponds to TRBD1 (6 bases). The CDR3 is made up of 15 amino acids. Between the trimmed V and J ends, which lost 3 bases and 4 bases, there was a span of 16 bases. Germline V gene sequence: CDR1 SGHDT, CDR2 YYEEEE. The CDR3 DNA reads TGTGCCAGCAGCTCGTCCGGGACACAATTCTATGGCTACACCTTC. Translation gives CASSSSGTQFYGYTF.

The rearrangement uses TRBV5-4 and TRBJ2-7; tentative D call: TRBD1 (6 bases). Trimming cost V 2 bases and J 0 bases, with 9 bases left between them. CDR3 length: 14 residues. Germline V lookup: CDR1 SGHNT, CDR2 YYREEE (reference sequence). The CDR3 sequence is CASSFQGSSYEQYF. CDR3 in DNA: TGTGCCAGCAGCTTTCAGGGGAGCTCCTACGAGCAGTACTTC.

The chain recombines TRBV28 with TRBJ1-4; no definite D call. The CDR3 totals 15 residues. V was pared by 4 bases and J by 6 bases, with 15 bases between. Per the germline V gene, CDR1 is MDHEN and CDR2 is SYDVKM. CDR3 bases: TGTGCCAGCAGTTCTCCGGGGTCTGAAGATGAAAAACTGTTTTTT. Translation: CASSSPGSEDEKLFF.

The chain has TRBV15 and TRBJ2-7; 7 bases line up with TRBD1. The CDR3 spans 14 residues. From germline, CDR1 is LNHNV and CDR2 YYDKDF (reference sequence). V trimming: 5 bases; J trimming: 0 bases; junction bases outside the gene matches: 4. The CDR3 sequence: CATSARDSSYEQYF. CDR3 bases: TGTGCCACCAGCGCCCGGGACAGCTCCTACGAGCAGTACTTC.

The chain recombines TRBV28 with TRBJ2-3; no definite D call. The CDR3 runs to 13 residues. Germline values: CDR1 MDHEN, CDR2 SYDVKM. V was clipped by 5 bases and J by 0 bases, with 6 bases between them. The DNA for the CDR3 is TGTGCCAGCAGTCCCTGGAGCACAGATACGCAGTATTTT. It specifies CASSPWSTDTQYF.

This chain connects TRBV5-5 to TRBJ2-3; D may be TRBD1 (6 bases). The CDR3 has 15 amino acids. Germline lookup yields CDR1 SGHKS and CDR2 YYEKEE (reference sequence). V was cut by 2 bases and J by 0 bases, with 10 bases left in between. The DNA of the CDR3 is TGTGCCAGCAGCTTCTTCAGGGGCAGCACAGATACGCAGTATTTT. As protein: CASSFFRGSTDTQYF.

The chain recombines TRBV23-1 with TRBJ2-5; the D is unclear. TRBV23-1 is sorted into the ORF group, with uncertain function. The CDR3 spans 12 residues. Trimming pared 0 bases from V and 5 bases from J, leaving 4 bases between. CDR3 sequence reads: CASSQSRETQYF. The DNA for the CDR3 is TGCGCCAGCAGTCAATCCCGGGAGACCCAGTACTTC.

V gene TRBV18 combines with J gene TRBJ2-5; 10 bases match TRBD1. Germline V gene lookup returns CDR1 KGHSH and CDR2 LQKENI. This CDR3 is 15 amino acids long. Losses at the gene ends were 1 base for V and 5 bases for J; bases not matched to a gene: 4. CDR3 residues: CASSPRQGARETQYF. The DNA of the CDR3 is TGTGCCAGCTCACCACGACAGGGGGCGAGGGAGACCCAGTACTTC. The whole variable domain, filled in from reference TRBV18 and TRBJ2-5, reads NAGVMQNPRHLVRRRGQEARLRCSPMKGHSHVYWYRQLPEEGLKFMVYLQKENIIDESGMPKERFSAEFPKEGPSILRIQQVVRGDSAAYFCASSPRQGARETQYFGPGTRLLVL.

This rearrangement joins TRBV10-3 to TRBJ2-5, with D tentatively TRBD1 or TRBD2 (5 bases each). Germline loops: CDR1 ENHRY, CDR2 SYGVKD. V lost 7 bases, J lost 2 bases, and 11 bases lay in between. The CDR3 is 13 residues long. CDR3 in DNA: TGTGCCATCAAGCCCGGGGCTCAAGAGACCCAGTACTTC. This codes for CAIKPGAQETQYF.

The V and J genes are TRBV4-1 and TRBJ2-7, with D perhaps TRBD1 (6 bases). Trimming took 2 bases from V and 6 from J, leaving 14 bases between them. The CDR3 totals 14 residues. Germline-derived CDR1 and CDR2 are MGHRA and YSYEKL. This chain's CDR3 is CASSQRQGLGEQYF. CDR3 bases: TGCGCCAGCAGCCAAAGGCAGGGGTTAGGCGAGCAGTACTTC.

This chain joins TRBV5-4 and TRBJ2-5, with 10 bases fitting TRBD2. V lost 4 bases to trimming and J lost 4 bases; unmatched junction nucleotides: 10. Germline V gives CDR1 SGHNT, CDR2 YYREEE (reference sequence). The CDR3 covers 16 residues. DNA for the CDR3: TGTGCCAGCAGCGACCGATTAGCGGGGGGAGGAGAGACCCAGTACTTC. Its protein product is CASSDRLAGGGETQYF.

This chain connects TRBV6-1 to TRBJ2-7, with TRBD2 matching 8 bases. The CDR3 runs to 14 residues. V was clipped by 7 bases and J by 0 bases; unmatched bases: 5. The germline gives CDR1 MNHNS, CDR2 SASEGT. The CDR3 sequence: CASNVAGGSYEQYF. The CDR3 DNA follows: TGTGCCAGCAACGTTGCGGGGGGCTCCTACGAGCAGTACTTC.

J is TRBJ2-5 and V is TRBV13; D unresolved. CDR1 and CDR2 from the germline V gene are PRHDT and FYEKMQ (reference sequence). The CDR3 totals 15 residues. V was trimmed by 5 bases and J by 1 base, leaving 14 bases between them. CDR3 in amino acids: CASSGSRAFQETQYF. For the CDR3, the DNA is TGTGCCAGCAGCGGATCTAGGGCATTCCAAGAGACCCAGTACTTC. The whole variable domain, remainder taken from reference TRBV13 and TRBJ2-5, is AAGVIQSPRHLIKEKRETATLKCYPIPRHDTVYWYQQGPGQDPQFLISFYEKMQSDKGSIPDRFSAQQFSDYHSELNMSSLELGDSALYFCASSGSRAFQETQYFGPGTRLLVL.

This clone was observed once. The rearrangement uses TRBV11-2 and TRBJ1-4, with D perhaps TRBD1 (5 bases). The CDR3 has 15 amino acids. Germline assignment: CDR1 SGHAT and CDR2 FQNNGV. The V end was cut by 5 bases, the J end by 1 base, with 11 bases between. CDR3 in DNA: TGTGCCAGCAGCAAAACGGGGGGAACTAATGAAAAACTGTTTTTT. Translated, it gives CASSKTGGTNEKLFF.

The V and J genes are TRBV7-9 and TRBJ1-2; D unclear. The CDR3 sequence is 13 residues long. The V and J ends lost 4 bases and 3 bases respectively, with 9 bases between them. In germline, CDR1 is SEHNR, CDR2 FQNEAQ (reference sequence). CDR3 sequence reads: CASSSGEHYGYTF. The DNA for the CDR3 is TGTGCCAGCAGCTCGGGAGAACACTATGGCTACACCTTC.

The chain combines TRBV10-3 with TRBJ1-5; D remains ambiguous. The CDR3 is 13 residues long. The germline V and J ends were trimmed by 6 bases and 6 bases, with 12 bases remaining between them. Germline CDR1 and CDR2: ENHRY and SYGVKD. This CDR3 is CAIRGRESQPQHF. In DNA, the CDR3 is TGTGCCATCAGGGGCCGGGAAAGTCAGCCCCAGCATTTT.

This chain joins TRBV6-5 and TRBJ1-1; 8 bases fit TRBD1. Germline CDR1 and CDR2: MNHEY and SVGAGI. V lost 7 bases to trimming and J lost 5 bases; unmatched junction nucleotides: 12. The CDR3 totals 15 residues. CDR3 nucleotides: TGTGCCAGCATTAAGAACAGGGGGGAGAAAACTGAAGCTTTCTTT. Encoded protein: CASIKNRGEKTEAFF.

The gene calls are TRBV28 and TRBJ2-7, with D possibly matching TRBD1 (6 bases). The CDR3 length is 14 residues. Per the germline V gene, CDR1 is MDHEN and CDR2 is SYDVKM. Trimming cost V 6 bases and J 0 bases, with 12 bases left between them. The chain's CDR3 is CASSMTGSSYEQYF. CDR3 DNA: TGTGCCAGCAGCATGACAGGTAGCTCCTACGAGCAGTACTTC. The entire variable domain, with the rest obtained from reference TRBV28 and TRBJ2-7, is as follows: DVKVTQSSRYLVKRTGEKVFLECVQDMDHENMFWYRQDPGLGLRLIYFSYDVKMKEKGDIPEGYSVSREKKERFSLILESASTNQTSMYLCASSMTGSSYEQYFGPGTRLTVT.